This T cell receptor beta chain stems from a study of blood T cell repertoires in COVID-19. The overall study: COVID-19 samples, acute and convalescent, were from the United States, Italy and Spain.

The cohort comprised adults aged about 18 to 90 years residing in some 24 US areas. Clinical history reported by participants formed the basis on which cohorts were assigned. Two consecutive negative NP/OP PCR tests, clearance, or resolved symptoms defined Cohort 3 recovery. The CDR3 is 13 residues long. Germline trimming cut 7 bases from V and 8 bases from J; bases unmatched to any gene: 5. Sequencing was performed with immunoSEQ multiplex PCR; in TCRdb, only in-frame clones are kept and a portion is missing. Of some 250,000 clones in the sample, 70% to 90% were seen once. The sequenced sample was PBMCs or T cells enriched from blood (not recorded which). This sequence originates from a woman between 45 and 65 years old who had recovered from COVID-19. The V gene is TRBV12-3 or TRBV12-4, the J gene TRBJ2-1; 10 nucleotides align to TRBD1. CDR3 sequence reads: CASKRQGAYEQFF. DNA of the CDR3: TGTGCCAGCAAAAGACAGGGGGCCTATGAGCAGTTCTTC.